This T cell receptor beta chain was found in a study of T cells expressing NK-cell markers. CDR1 is SGHDN and CDR2 is FVKESK in the germline V gene. The CDR3 totals 14 residues. TCRdb reprocessed the 5' RACE reads, with one entry per CDR3 protein and no DNA. This sample's clone table lists some 140,000 distinct CDR3 sequences. Material for sequencing was blood T cells: a sorted CD56 or NKG2C T cell subset, CD4+ or CD8+ T cells, or bulk PBMC T cells (not recorded which). The V and J genes are TRBV14 and TRBJ2-7; TCRdb proposes TRBD1, but this gene call is untestable without DNA. This TCR was sampled from a woman in her 50s in good health. This chain's CDR3 is CASKIGQGSYEQYF.